These 20 T cell receptor beta chains came from one sample sequenced in a study of blood T cells in healthy people across ages (dated by TCRdb to about 2015). Receptor libraries were prepared by 5' RACE. Instrument used: Illumina HiSeq 2500. The second PCR ran for about 6 to 12 cycles and used a J-beta primer mix along with a sample-barcoded 5' primer. TCRdb's own reprocessing of the public reads used fastp at Q25 and MiXCR and kept productive beta chains. Every CDR3 protein is listed once, alongside the most common genes and DNA of its rows. The sample data list about a million distinct CDR3 sequences, and 40% to 60% of these were observed just once. Roughly 13% of the sample lies in the top ten. Source material: blood. The origin of the receptors is a man aged 25-40 years in good health.

The chain links TRBV5-1 to TRBJ2-7; 8 bases are shared with TRBD1. Trimming removed 7 bases from V and 0 bases from J; junction bases left unmatched: 3. Germline-derived CDR1 and CDR2 are SGHRS and YFSETQ. CDR3 length: 13 residues. The CDR3 here is CASRQGTSYEQYF. The CDR3 region has the DNA TGCGCCAGCCGACAGGGGACCTCCTACGAGCAGTACTTC.

This clonotype was observed once. V usage is TRBV13 and J usage is TRBJ2-3, with TRBD2 matching over 9 bases. Germline CDR1 PRHDT, CDR2 FYEKMQ (reference sequence). The CDR3 extends over 13 amino acids. The trim removed 2 bases at V and 9 bases at J, leaving 3 bases unmatched. The DNA for the CDR3 is TGTGCCAGCAGCTTATATCTAGCGGGAACGCAGTATTTT. Protein: CASSLYLAGTQYF.

The rearrangement uses TRBV10-3 and TRBJ2-3; 7 bases are shared with TRBD1. Germline assignment: CDR1 ENHRY and CDR2 SYGVKD. This CDR3 contains 12 residues. Losses at the gene ends were 7 bases for V and 4 bases for J; bases not matched to a gene: 2. This chain's CDR3 is CAIKGAADTQYF. In DNA form, the CDR3 reads TGTGCCATCAAGGGGGCCGCAGATACGCAGTATTTT.

This chain joins TRBV10-3 and TRBJ2-5; TRBD1 matches 10 bases. The J call is uncertain, as TRBJ2-7 better fits the DNA end. CDR1 is ENHRY and CDR2 is SYGVKD in the germline V gene. The CDR3 runs 15 residues. This CDR3 is CAISDGGTGAYEQYF. CDR3 coding DNA: TGTGCCATCAGTGATGGAGGGACAGGGGCCTACGAGCAGTACTTC.

J is TRBJ2-1 and V is TRBV27, with TRBD2 as a possible D gene (6 bases). Germline CDR1 MNHEY, CDR2 SMNVEV (reference sequence). This CDR3 region has 14 residues. V was trimmed by 5 bases and J by 10 bases, leaving 18 bases between them. The CDR3 spells CASSPGRTTYEQFF. The CDR3 DNA follows: TGTGCCAGCAGTCCGGGACGGACTACCTACGAGCAGTTCTTC.

This clonotype was observed a few times. This chain's CDR3 is CASSPPAGRGYGYTF. CDR3 nucleotide sequence: TGTGCCAGCAGCCCCCCGGCGGGACGGGGCTATGGCTACACCTTC. This chain uses TRBV3-1 with TRBJ1-2, with D possibly being TRBD1 (5 bases). V lost 4 bases, J lost 4 bases, and 16 bases lay in between. This CDR3 has 15 amino acids. Germline CDR1 reads LGHDT; CDR2 reads YNNKEL (reference sequence).

The rearrangement links TRBV12-1 to TRBJ1-5; the tabulated D call, TRBD1, remains unverified against the DNA. TRBV12-1 corresponds to a pseudogene. This CDR3 contains 17 residues. Written as DNA, the CDR3 is TGTGCCAGCAGCTTACCTCGGACAGGGCGAGTCAATCAGCCCCAGCATTTT. Protein: CASSLPRTGRVNQPQHF.

The chain carries TRBV20-1 and TRBJ1-6, with D unclear. V shed 5 bases and J shed 0 bases, with 14 bases lying between them. The CDR3 is 16 amino acids. CDR1 DFQATT and CDR2 SNEGSKA come from the germline V gene (reference sequence). The CDR3 reads CSAGGMAVSYNSPLHF. In DNA, the CDR3 is TGCAGTGCTGGAGGGATGGCGGTCTCCTATAATTCACCCCTCCACTTT.

The chain joins TRBV28 to TRBJ1-5, with a possible D match to TRBD1 (5 bases). The CDR3 extends over 15 amino acids. Germline CDR1 reads MDHEN; CDR2 reads SYDVKM. The V and J ends lost 4 bases and 3 bases respectively, with 13 bases between them. CDR3 in DNA: TGTGCCAGCAGTTCCAACAGGTTCCTCAATCAGCCCCAGCATTTT. It is translated as CASSSNRFLNQPQHF.

V and J are TRBV12-3 or TRBV12-4 and TRBJ1-6; tentative D call: TRBD1 (5 bases). With 7 bases removed from V and 3 bases from J, the gap between germline ends came to 16 bases. The CDR3 extends over 16 amino acids. The CDR3 region has the DNA TGTGCCAGCACCCCGGCTACAGGAGACTATAATTCACCCCTCCACTTT. Encoded protein: CASTPATGDYNSPLHF.

This clonotype was observed a few times. J is TRBJ2-3 and V is TRBV2, with a weak D call TRBD2 (5 bases). V was clipped by 10 bases and J by 0 bases, with 20 bases between them. The CDR3 runs to 16 residues. Germline V gene data show CDR1 as SNHLY and CDR2 as FYNNEI. Here the CDR3 DNA reads TGTGCCATCACCCGCGGGCGGTCCCATAGCACAGATACGCAGTATTTT. Its protein is CAITRGRSHSTDTQYF.

This clonotype was counted many times. This chain joins TRBV5-1 and TRBJ2-7; the D gene is possibly TRBD2 (6 bases). This CDR3 is built from 14 residues. Germline CDR1 reads SGHRS; CDR2 reads YFSETQ. With 0 bases removed from V and 3 bases from J, the gap between germline ends came to 10 bases. CDR3 residues: CASSLAVGLYEQYF. The CDR3 DNA reads as TGCGCCAGCAGCTTGGCCGTGGGACTCTACGAGCAGTACTTC.

The genes are TRBV9 and TRBJ2-3; no clear D gene. There are 15 residues in the CDR3. Looked up from germline, CDR1 is SGDLS and CDR2 is YYNGEE. The V end lost 2 bases, the J end lost 2 bases, and 12 bases lay between the germline ends. The CDR3 protein is CASSVNGRTTDTQYF. The CDR3 DNA sequence: TGTGCCAGCAGCGTCAATGGCAGGACCACAGATACGCAGTATTTT. The full variable domain, completed using reference TRBV9 and TRBJ2-3, is DSGVTQTPKHLITATGQRVTLRCSPRSGDLSVYWYQQSLDQGLQFLIQYYNGEERAKGNILERFSAQQFPDLHSELNLSSLELGDSALYFCASSVNGRTTDTQYFGPGTRLTVL.

The chain's CDR3 is CASSEEGPRTQYF. The DNA for the CDR3 is TGTGCCAGCAGTGAAGAGGGCCCCCGGACCCAGTACTTC. The chain joins TRBV6-1 to TRBJ2-7; no clear D. Judging by the DNA end, TRBJ2-5 fits better; the J call may be wrong. Germline values: CDR1 MNHNS, CDR2 SASEGT. The CDR3 contains 13 residues.

This chain joins TRBV10-3 and TRBJ2-7; 8 bases line up with TRBD2. CDR1 is ENHRY, CDR2 SYGVKD, per germline. The CDR3 has 15 amino acids. The V segment lost 0 bases and the J segment 2 bases; nucleotides outside the gene matches: 3. The CDR3 DNA sequence: TGTGCCATCAGTGAGTCGGTAGCGGGGCCCTACGAGCAGTACTTC. It specifies CAISESVAGPYEQYF.

The J gene is TRBJ2-7, the V gene TRBV27, with 11 nucleotides matching TRBD1. This CDR3 region has 13 residues. V lost 11 bases and J lost 2; bases outside the gene matches: 5. CDR1 and CDR2 (germline): MNHEY, SMNVEV (reference sequence). The CDR3 coding sequence is TGTGCCGGCGGACAGGGGGCCGCCTACGAGCAGTACTTC. Translation gives CAGGQGAAYEQYF.

This clonotype was recorded once. V gene TRBV5-1 combines with J gene TRBJ2-1; tentatively, D is TRBD1 (6 bases). CDR3 length: 17 amino acids. V was trimmed by 2 bases and J by 0 bases, leaving 15 bases between them. Germline assignment: CDR1 SGHRS and CDR2 YFSETQ. The CDR3, as DNA: TGCGCCAGCAGCTTAATACAGGGCGAGAGCTCCTACAATGAGCAGTTCTTC. Amino acid sequence: CASSLIQGESSYNEQFF. The full variable domain, completed using reference TRBV5-1 and TRBJ2-1, is KAGVTQTPRYLIKTRGQQVTLSCSPISGHRSVSWYQQTPGQGLQFLFEYFSETQRNKGNFPGRFSGRQFSNSRSEMNVSTLELGDSALYLCASSLIQGESSYNEQFFGPGTRLTVL.

This clonotype was counted only a few times. The chain links TRBV7-2 to TRBJ2-4, with TRBD1 identical over 9 bases. This CDR3 has 17 amino acids. CDR1 is SGHTA, CDR2 FQGNSA, per germline. Trimming removed 1 base from V and 0 bases from J; junction bases left unmatched: 4. DNA for the CDR3: TGTGCCAGCAGCTTAGACGGGACAGGGCTAGCCAAAAACATTCAGTACTTC. Its translation: CASSLDGTGLAKNIQYF.

At least ten counts were recorded for this clonotype. The V call is TRBV3-1, the J call TRBJ2-6, with D uncertain. Germline V gives CDR1 LGHDT, CDR2 YNNKEL (reference sequence). CDR3 length equals 16 residues. The germline V and J ends were trimmed by 1 base and 7 bases, with 14 bases remaining between them. The CDR3 bases are TGTGCCAGCAGCCAAGCTGGACGTCTCGGCGCCAACGTCCTGACTTTC. It translates to CASSQAGRLGANVLTF.

The chain recombines TRBV5-6 with TRBJ2-1; 8 bases align to TRBD2. Per the germline V gene, CDR1 is SGHDT and CDR2 is YYEEEE. The CDR3 totals 18 residues. The J segment lost 3 bases and the V segment lost 2 bases, leaving 13 bases of the junction unmatched. CDR3 bases: TGTGCCAGCAGCTTAGGAGCGGGGGCCGCCCTTAGCTACAATGAGCAGTTCTTC. Protein: CASSLGAGAALSYNEQFF.